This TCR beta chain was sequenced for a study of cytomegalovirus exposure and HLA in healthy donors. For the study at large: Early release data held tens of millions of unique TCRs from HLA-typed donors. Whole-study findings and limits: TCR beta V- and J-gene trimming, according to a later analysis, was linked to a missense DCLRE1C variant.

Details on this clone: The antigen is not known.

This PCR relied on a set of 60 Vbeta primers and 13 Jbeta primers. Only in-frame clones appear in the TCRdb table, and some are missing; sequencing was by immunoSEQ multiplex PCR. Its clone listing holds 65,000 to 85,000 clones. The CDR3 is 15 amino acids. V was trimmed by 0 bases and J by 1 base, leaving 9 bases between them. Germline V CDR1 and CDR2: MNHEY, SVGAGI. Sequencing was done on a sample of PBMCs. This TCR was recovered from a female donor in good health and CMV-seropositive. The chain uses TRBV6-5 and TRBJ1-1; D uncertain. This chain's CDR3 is CASSYSGMGNTEAFF. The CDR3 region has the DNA TGTGCCAGCAGTTACTCGGGCATGGGGAACACTGAAGCTTTCTTT.